The rows below give T cell receptor beta chains drawn from one sample of a study of beta chain features in type 1 diabetes. Method: immunoSEQ multiplex PCR; TCRdb's copy keeps in-frame clones and lacks some. The sample carries 310,000 or so clones, 14% to 15% recorded once. The sample taken for sequencing was naive CD4+ T cells from blood. These receptors were collected from a man aged 18 to 35 with type 1 diabetes. Each CDR3 is given with its conserved first and last residue. A D gene is named only where the DNA matches it firmly. Not all rows give a size; the values are once, few, many and, for expanded clones, a class.

clone_size	j_call	v_call	d_call	cdr3_nt	cdr3_aa
few	TRBJ1-4	TRBV27	-	TGTGCCAGCAGTCCCTTGTGGGGCAAAGGGGGTGAAAAACTGTTTTTT	CASSPLWGKGGEKLFF
many	TRBJ2-5	TRBV29-1	TRBD2	TGCAGCGTTCTAGCGGGGGCGCAAGAGACCCAGTACTTC	CSVLAGAQETQYF
-	TRBJ1-1	TRBV28	-	TGTGCCAGCAGAGCTACAGTGAACACTGAAGCTTTCTTT	CASRATVNTEAFF
few	TRBJ2-7	TRBV9	-	TGTGCCAGCAGCACAGGGGGAGGGTGGCCCTACGAGCAGTACTTC	CASSTGGGWPYEQYF
few	TRBJ2-1	TRBV18	TRBD2	TGTGCCAGCTCACCCAATCCACTAGCGGGAGACTGTGAGCAGTTCTTC	CASSPNPLAGDCEQFF
few	TRBJ2-3	TRBV20-1	-	TGCAGTGCCCTGGGCGGGGATACGCAGTATTTT	CSALGGDTQYF
few	TRBJ2-1	TRBV4-1	TRBD1	TGCGCCAGCAGCCAGACAGGGGCATCCTACAATGAGCAGTTCTTC	CASSQTGASYNEQFF
-	TRBJ1-5	TRBV27	TRBD1	TGTGCCAGCAGTTCGGGACAGGCAGGTCAGCCCCAGCATTTT	CASSSGQAGQPQHF
few	TRBJ1-1	TRBV2	TRBD1	TGTGCCAGCAGCGTTGCCAGGGGGCGGACTGAAGCTTTCTTT	CASSVARGRTEAFF
-	TRBJ2-1	TRBV5-1	TRBD2	TGCGCCAGCAGCCTAACTAGCGGCCCCTACAATGAGCAGTTCTTC	CASSLTSGPYNEQFF